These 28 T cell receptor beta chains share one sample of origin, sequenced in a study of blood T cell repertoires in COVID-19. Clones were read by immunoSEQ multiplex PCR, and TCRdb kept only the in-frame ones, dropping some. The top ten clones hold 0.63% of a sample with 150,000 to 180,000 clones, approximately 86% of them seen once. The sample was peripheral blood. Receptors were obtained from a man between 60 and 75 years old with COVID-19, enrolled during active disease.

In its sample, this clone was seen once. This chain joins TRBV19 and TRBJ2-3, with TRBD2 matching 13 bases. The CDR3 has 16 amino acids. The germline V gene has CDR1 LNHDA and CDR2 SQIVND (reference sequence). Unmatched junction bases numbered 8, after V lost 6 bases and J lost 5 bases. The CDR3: CASRETSGGRGDTQYF. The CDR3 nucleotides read TGTGCCAGTAGAGAGACTAGCGGGGGGCGAGGAGATACGCAGTATTTT.

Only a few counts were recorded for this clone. The CDR3 nucleotides read TGTGCCAGCAGCCTCCCACGACAGGCGTCTATCAGGAATGAGCAGTTCTTC. Translated, it gives CASSLPRQASIRNEQFF. The V gene is TRBV7-8, the J gene TRBJ2-1, with D tentatively TRBD1 (6 bases). CDR3 length equals 17 residues. V gave up 5 bases and J gave up 7 bases, with 24 bases separating them. CDR1 is SGHVS, CDR2 FQNEAQ, per germline.

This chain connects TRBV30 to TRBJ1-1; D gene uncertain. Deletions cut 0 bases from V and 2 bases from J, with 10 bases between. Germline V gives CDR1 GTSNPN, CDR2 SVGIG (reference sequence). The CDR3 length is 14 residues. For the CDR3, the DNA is TGTGCCTGGAGTGTAGGAGGGAGCAACACTGAAGCTTTCTTT. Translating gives CAWSVGGSNTEAFF.

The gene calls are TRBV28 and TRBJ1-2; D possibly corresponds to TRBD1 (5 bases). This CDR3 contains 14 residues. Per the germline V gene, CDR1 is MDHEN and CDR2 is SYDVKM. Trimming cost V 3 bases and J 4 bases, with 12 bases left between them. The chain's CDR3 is CASSFGGNSYGYTF. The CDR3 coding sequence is TGTGCCAGCAGTTTCGGGGGAAATAGCTATGGCTACACCTTC.

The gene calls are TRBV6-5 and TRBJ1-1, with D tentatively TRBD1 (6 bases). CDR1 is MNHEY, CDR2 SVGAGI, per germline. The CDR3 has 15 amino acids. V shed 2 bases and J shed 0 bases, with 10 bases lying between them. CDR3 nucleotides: TGTGCCAGCAGTTACCAGGGGACTATGAACACTGAAGCTTTCTTT. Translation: CASSYQGTMNTEAFF.

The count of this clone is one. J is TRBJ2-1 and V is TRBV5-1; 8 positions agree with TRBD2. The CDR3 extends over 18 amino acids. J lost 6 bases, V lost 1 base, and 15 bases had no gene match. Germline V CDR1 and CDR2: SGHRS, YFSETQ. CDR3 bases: TGCGCCAGCAGCTTGTTCCCTAAGGCGGGAGGACCCCTCAATGAGCAGTTCTTC. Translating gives CASSLFPKAGGPLNEQFF.

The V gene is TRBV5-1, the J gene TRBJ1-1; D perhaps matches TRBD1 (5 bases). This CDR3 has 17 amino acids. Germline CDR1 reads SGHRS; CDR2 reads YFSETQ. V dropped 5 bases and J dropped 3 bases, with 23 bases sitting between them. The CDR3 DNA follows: TGCGCCAGCAGTCGCGGTTGGTGGTCAGGGTTGGACACTGAAGCTTTCTTT. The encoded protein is CASSRGWWSGLDTEAFF.

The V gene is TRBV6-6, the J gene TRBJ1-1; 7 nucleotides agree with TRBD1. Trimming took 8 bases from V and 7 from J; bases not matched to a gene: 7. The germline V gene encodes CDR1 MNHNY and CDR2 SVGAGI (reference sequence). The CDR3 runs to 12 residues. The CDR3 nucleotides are TGTGCCAGCGGGACAGCTCCCAGTGAAGCTTTCTTT. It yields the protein CASGTAPSEAFF.

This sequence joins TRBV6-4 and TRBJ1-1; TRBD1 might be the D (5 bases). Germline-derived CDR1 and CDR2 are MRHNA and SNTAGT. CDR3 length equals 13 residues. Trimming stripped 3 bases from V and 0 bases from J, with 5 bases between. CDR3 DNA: TGTGCCAGCAGTGAGGACATGAACACTGAAGCTTTCTTT. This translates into CASSEDMNTEAFF.

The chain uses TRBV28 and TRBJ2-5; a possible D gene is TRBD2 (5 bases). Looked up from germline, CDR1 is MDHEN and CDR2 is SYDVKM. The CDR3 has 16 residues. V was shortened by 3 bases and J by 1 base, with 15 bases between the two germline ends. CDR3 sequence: CASSFSSGRVQETQYF. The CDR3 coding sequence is TGTGCCAGCAGTTTTAGTTCGGGGAGAGTCCAAGAGACCCAGTACTTC.

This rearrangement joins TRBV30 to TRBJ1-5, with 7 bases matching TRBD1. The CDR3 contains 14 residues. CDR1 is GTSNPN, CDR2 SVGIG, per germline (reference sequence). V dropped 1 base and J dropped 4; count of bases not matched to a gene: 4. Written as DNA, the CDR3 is TGTGCCTGGAGTGGGGTCAGGGGGAATCAGCCCCAGCATTTT. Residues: CAWSGVRGNQPQHF.

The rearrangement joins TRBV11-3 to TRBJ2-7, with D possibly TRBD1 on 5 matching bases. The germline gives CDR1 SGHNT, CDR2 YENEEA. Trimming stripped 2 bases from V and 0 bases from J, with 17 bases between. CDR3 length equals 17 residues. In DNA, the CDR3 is TGTGCCAGCAGCTTAAAAAGCCTATCGGACAACTCCTACGAGCAGTACTTC. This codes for CASSLKSLSDNSYEQYF.

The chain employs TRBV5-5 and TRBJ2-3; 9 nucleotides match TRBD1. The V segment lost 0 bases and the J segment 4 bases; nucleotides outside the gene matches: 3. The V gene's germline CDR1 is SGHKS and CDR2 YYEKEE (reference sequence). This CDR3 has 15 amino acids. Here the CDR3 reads CASSLGTGASDTQYF. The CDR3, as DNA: TGTGCCAGCAGCTTGGGGACAGGGGCATCAGATACGCAGTATTTT.

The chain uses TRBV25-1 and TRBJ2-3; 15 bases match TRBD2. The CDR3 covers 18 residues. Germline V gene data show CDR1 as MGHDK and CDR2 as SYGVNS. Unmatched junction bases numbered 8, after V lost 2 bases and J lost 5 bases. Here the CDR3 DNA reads TGTGCCAGCAGTGAAGACCGGACTAGCGGGGGGGCCGGAGATACGCAGTATTTT. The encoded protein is CASSEDRTSGGAGDTQYF. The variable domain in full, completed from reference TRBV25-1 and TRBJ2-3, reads EADIYQTPRYLVIGTGKKITLECSQTMGHDKMYWYQQDPGMELHLIHYSYGVNSTEKGDLSSESTVSRIRTEHFPLTLESARPSHTSQYLCASSEDRTSGGAGDTQYFGPGTRLTVL.

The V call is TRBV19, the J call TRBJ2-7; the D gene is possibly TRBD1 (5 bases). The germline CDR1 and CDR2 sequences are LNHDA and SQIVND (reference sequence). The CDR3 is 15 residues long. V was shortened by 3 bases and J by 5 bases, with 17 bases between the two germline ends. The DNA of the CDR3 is TGTGCCAGTAGTATTACACAAGGACAAGCCCACGAGCAGTACTTC. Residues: CASSITQGQAHEQYF.

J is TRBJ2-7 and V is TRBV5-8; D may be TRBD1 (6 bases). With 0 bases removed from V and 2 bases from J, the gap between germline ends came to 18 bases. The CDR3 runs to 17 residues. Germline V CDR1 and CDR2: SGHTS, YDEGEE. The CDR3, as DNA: TGTGCCAGCAGCTTGGTTCTTGGGGGCGCTGGCCCCTACGAGCAGTACTTC. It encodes CASSLVLGGAGPYEQYF.

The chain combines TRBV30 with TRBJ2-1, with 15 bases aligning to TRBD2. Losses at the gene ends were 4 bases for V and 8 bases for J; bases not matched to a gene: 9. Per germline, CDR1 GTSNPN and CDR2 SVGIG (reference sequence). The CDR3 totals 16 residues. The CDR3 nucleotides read TGTGCCTGGACCTTGGGACTAGCGGGAGGAAGAGATGAGCAGTTCTTC. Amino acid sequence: CAWTLGLAGGRDEQFF.

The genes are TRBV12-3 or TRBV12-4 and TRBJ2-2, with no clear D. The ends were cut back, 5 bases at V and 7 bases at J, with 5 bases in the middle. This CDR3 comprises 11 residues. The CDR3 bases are TGTGCCAGCAGTACTAACGGGGAGCTGTTTTTT. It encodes CASSTNGELFF.

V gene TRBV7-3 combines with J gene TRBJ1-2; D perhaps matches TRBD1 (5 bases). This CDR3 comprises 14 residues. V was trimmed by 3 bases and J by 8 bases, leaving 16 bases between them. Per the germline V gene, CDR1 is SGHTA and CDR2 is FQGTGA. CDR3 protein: CASSFSGGGGGYTF. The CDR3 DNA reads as TGTGCCAGCAGCTTTTCTGGGGGAGGAGGGGGCTACACCTTC.

The CDR3 DNA reads TGTGCCAGCAGCTGGGAGGCGAACACTGAAGCTTTCTTT. Its protein is CASSWEANTEAFF. The chain carries TRBV11-3 and TRBJ1-1; D not certain. V lost 4 bases to trimming and J lost 1 base, with 7 bases between them. Germline-derived CDR1 and CDR2 are SGHNT and YENEEA. This CDR3 spans 13 amino acids. The full variable domain, its missing parts supplied by reference TRBV11-3 and TRBJ1-1, is EAGVVQSPRYKIIEKKQPVAFWCNPISGHNTLYWYLQNLGQGPELLIRYENEEAVDDSQLPKDRFSAERLKGVDSTLKIQPAELGDSAVYLCASSWEANTEAFFGQGTRLTVV.

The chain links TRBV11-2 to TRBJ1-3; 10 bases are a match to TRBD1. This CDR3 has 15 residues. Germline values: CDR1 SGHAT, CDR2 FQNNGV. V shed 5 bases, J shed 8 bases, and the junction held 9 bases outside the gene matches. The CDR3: CASSRQAGQGDTIYF. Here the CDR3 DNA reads TGTGCCAGCAGCAGACAAGCCGGACAGGGGGACACCATATATTTT.

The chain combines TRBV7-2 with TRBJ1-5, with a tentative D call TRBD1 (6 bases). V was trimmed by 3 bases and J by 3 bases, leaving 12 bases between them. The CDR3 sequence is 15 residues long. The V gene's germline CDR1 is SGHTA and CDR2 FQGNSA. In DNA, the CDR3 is TGTGCCAGCAGCTTGGAAGGACAGTTCAATCAGCCCCAGCATTTT. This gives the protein CASSLEGQFNQPQHF.

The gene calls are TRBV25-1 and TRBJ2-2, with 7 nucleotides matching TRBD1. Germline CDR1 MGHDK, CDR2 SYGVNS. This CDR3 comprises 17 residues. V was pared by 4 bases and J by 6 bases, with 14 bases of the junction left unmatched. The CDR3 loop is CASSAKDVTGRSGELFF. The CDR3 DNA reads TGTGCCAGCAGTGCCAAAGACGTGACAGGGCGGTCCGGGGAGCTGTTTTTT. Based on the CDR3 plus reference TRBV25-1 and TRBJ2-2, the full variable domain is EADIYQTPRYLVIGTGKKITLECSQTMGHDKMYWYQQDPGMELHLIHYSYGVNSTEKGDLSSESTVSRIRTEHFPLTLESARPSHTSQYLCASSAKDVTGRSGELFFGEGSRLTVL.

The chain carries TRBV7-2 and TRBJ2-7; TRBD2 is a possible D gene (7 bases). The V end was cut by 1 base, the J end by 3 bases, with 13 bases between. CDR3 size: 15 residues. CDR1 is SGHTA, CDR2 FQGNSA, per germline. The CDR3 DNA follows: TGTGCCAGCAGCTTAGAGGGGGGGCCGGGCTACGAGCAGTACTTC. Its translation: CASSLEGGPGYEQYF.

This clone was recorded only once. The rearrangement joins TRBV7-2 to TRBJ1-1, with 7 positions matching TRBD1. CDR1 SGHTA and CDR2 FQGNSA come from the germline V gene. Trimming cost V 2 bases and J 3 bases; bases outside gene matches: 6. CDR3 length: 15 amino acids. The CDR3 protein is CASSLTRDSYTEAFF. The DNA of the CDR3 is TGTGCCAGCAGCTTAACCCGGGACAGTTACACTGAAGCTTTCTTT.

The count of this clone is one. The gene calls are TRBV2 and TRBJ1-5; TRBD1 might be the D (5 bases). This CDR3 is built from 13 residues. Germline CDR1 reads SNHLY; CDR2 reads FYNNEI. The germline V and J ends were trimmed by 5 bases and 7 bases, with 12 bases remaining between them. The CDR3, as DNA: TGTGCCAGCAGTATCAGGGAATACCAGCCCCAGCATTTT. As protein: CASSIREYQPQHF.

CDR3 sequence: CASSIRGQQDEQFF. Here the CDR3 DNA reads TGTGCCAGTAGTATAAGGGGACAGCAAGATGAGCAGTTCTTC. The gene calls are TRBV19 and TRBJ2-1; 7 bases agree with TRBD1. The CDR3 contains 14 residues. Germline assignment: CDR1 LNHDA and CDR2 SQIVND (reference sequence). The junction had 6 bases not matched to a gene; V was cut back by 2 bases and J by 8 bases.

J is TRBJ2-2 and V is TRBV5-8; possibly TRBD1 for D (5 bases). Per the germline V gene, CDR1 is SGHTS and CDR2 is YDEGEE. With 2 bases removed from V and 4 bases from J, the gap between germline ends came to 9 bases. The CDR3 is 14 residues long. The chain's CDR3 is CASSFKGPTGELFF. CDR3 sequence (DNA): TGTGCCAGCAGCTTCAAGGGGCCCACCGGGGAGCTGTTTTTT.